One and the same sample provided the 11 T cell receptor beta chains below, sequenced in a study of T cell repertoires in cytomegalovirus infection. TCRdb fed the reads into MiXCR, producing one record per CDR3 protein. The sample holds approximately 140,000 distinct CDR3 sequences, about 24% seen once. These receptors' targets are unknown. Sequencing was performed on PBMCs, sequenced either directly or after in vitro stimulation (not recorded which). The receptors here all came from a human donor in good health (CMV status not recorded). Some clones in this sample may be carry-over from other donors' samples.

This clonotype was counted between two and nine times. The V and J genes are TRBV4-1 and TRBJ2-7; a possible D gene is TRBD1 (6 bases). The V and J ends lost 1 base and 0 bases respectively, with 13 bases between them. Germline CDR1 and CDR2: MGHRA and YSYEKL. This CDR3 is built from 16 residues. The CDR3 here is CASSQVSGTSSYEQYF. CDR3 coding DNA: TGCGCCAGCAGCCAAGTCTCCGGGACATCCTCCTACGAGCAGTACTTC.

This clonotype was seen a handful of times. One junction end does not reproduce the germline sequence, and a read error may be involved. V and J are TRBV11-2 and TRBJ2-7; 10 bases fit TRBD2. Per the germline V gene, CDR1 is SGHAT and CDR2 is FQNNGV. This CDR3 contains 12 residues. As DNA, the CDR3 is TGTGCCAGCAGCTTGGCCGGGAGCGGGAGGGAGTTC. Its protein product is CASSLAGSGREF. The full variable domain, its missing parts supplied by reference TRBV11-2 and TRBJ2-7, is EAGVAQSPRYKIIEKRQSVAFWCNPISGHATLYWYQQILGQGPKLLIQFQNNGVVDDSQLPKDRFSAERLKGVDSTLKIQPAKLEDSAVYLCASSLAGSGREFGPGTRLTVT.

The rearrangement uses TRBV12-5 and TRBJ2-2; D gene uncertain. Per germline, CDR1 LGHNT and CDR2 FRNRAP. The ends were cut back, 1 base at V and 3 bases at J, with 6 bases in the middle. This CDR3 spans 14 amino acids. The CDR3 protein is CASGLGSYTGELFF. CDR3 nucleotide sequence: TGTGCTAGTGGTTTGGGGTCCTACACCGGGGAGCTGTTTTTT.

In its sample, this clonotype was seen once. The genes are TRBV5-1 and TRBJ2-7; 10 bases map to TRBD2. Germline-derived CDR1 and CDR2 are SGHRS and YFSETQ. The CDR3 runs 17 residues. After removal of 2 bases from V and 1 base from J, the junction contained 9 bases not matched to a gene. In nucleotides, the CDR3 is TGCGCCAGCAGCTTTTCAACTAGCGGGATCACGTCCTACGAGCAGTACTTC. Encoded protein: CASSFSTSGITSYEQYF.

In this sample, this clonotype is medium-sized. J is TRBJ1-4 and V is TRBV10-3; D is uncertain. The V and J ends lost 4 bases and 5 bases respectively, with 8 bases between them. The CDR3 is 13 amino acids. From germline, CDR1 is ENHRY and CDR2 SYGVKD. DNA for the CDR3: TGTGCCATCAGTGCAGTCGCCAATGAAAAACTGTTTTTT. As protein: CAISAVANEKLFF.

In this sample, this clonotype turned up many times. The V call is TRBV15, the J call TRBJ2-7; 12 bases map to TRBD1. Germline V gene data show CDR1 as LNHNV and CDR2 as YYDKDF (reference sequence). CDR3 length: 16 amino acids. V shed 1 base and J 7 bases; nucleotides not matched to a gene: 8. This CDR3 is CATSRARDRGLREQYV. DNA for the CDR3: TGTGCCACCAGCAGAGCCCGGGACAGGGGGCTGAGGGAGCAGTACGTC.

The CDR3 here is CASSQPRTVPIKLFF. The CDR3 region has the DNA TGCGCCAGCAGCCAACCAAGGACGGTTCCCATAAAACTGTTTTTT. V and J are TRBV4-1 and TRBJ1-4, with D uncertain. The V gene lost 2 bases and the J gene lost 10 bases, with 17 bases spanning the gap. The CDR3 runs to 15 residues. Germline V CDR1 and CDR2: MGHRA, YSYEKL.

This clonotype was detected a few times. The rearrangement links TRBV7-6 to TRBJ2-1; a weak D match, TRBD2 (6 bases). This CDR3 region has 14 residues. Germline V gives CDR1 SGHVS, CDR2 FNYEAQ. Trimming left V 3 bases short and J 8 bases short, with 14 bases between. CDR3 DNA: TGTGCCAGCAGCTTTGGGGGGACTGTCGATGAGCAGTTCTTC. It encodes CASSFGGTVDEQFF.

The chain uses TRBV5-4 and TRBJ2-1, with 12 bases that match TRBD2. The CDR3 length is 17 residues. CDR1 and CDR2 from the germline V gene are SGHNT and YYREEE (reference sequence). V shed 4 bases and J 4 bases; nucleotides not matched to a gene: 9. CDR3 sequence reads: CASSLPFLAGGYNEQFF. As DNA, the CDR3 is TGTGCCAGCAGCCTCCCTTTCCTAGCGGGAGGGTACAATGAGCAGTTCTTC. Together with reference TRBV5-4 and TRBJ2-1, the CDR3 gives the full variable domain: ETGVTQSPTHLIKTRGQQVTLRCSSQSGHNTVSWYQQALGQGPQFIFQYYREEENGRGNFPPRFSGLQFPNYSSELNVNALELDDSALYLCASSLPFLAGGYNEQFFGPGTRLTVL.

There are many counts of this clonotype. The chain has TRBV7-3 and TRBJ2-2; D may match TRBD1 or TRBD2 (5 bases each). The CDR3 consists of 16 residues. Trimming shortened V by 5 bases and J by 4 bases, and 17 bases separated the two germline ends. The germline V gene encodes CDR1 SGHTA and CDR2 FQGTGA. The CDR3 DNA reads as TGTGCCAGCAGCCCCCGTTGGGGGAGAGGCACCGGGGAGCTGTTTTTT. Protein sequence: CASSPRWGRGTGELFF.

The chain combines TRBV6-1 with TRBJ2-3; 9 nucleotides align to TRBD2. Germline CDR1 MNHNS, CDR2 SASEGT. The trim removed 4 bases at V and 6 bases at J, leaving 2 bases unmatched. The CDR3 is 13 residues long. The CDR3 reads CASSGGRADTQYF. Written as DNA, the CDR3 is TGTGCCAGCAGTGGCGGGAGGGCGGATACGCAGTATTTT.